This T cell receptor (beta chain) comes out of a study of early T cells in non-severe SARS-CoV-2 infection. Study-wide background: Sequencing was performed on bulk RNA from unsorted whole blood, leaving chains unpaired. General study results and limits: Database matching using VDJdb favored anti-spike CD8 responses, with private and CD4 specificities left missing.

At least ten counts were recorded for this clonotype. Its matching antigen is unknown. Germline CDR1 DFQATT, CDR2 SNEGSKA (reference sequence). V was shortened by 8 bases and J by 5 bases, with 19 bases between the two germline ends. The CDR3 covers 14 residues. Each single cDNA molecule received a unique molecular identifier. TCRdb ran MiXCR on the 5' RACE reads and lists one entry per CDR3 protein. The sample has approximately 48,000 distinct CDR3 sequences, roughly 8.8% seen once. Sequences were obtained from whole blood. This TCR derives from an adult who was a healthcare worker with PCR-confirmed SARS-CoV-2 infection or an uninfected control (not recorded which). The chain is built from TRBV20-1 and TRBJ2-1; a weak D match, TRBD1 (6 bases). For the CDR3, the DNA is TGCAGTCTTCCCGTGGCAGGGGAAAACAATGAGCAGTTCTTC. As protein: CSLPVAGENNEQFF.